The subject of this entry is one TCR beta chain. Its antigen is unknown. Analysis merged second doses at about 4 or about 12 weeks. This sample was included in a study of T cell responses to AZD1222 COVID-19 vaccine. Study-level points and caveats: Unmutated regions of variants are reportedly targeted by nearly half of spike-specific TCRs. Spike-specific TCR breadth rose after two AZD1222 doses, and depth rose as well.

Sequencing was performed with immunoSEQ multiplex PCR; in TCRdb, only in-frame clones are kept and a portion is missing. This table holds 120,000 to 150,000 clones, 88% found once. Trimming removed 0 bases at V and 3 bases at J, with 8 bases between. From germline, CDR1 is SGHDT and CDR2 YYEEEE. The CDR3 extends over 14 amino acids. This clonotype was sampled from an adult who received the AZD1222 COVID-19 vaccine. The material sequenced was peripheral blood, taken 28 days after the second AZD1222 dose. The chain joins TRBV5-6 to TRBJ2-3; no clear D gene. The CDR3, as DNA: TGTGCCAGCAGCTTGGGCCTGGGGACAGATACGCAGTATTTT. Translating it yields CASSLGLGTDTQYF. Complete variable domain (other parts from reference TRBV5-6 and TRBJ2-3): DAGVTQSPTHLIKTRGQQVTLRCSPKSGHDTVSWYQQALGQGPQFIFQYYEEEERQRGNFPDRFSGHQFPNYSSELNVNALLLGDSALYLCASSLGLGTDTQYFGPGTRLTVL.